This TCR beta chain was recorded in a study of T cell changes during pregnancy in multiple sclerosis. Data came from immunoSEQ multiplex PCR; TCRdb stores just in-frame clones and leaves some out. This sample has tens of thousands of clones, with 85% to 95% found just once. V was clipped by 4 bases and J by 3 bases; unmatched bases: 8. CDR1 and CDR2 from the germline V gene are MDHEN and SYDVKM. This CDR3 is 17 amino acids long. The V and J genes are TRBV28 and TRBJ2-3, with TRBD2 identical over 12 bases. The sample consisted of peripheral blood, taken after pregnancy. This receptor was taken from a female donor with multiple sclerosis, enrolled in a pregnancy study. Written as DNA, the CDR3 is TGTGCCAGCAGTTCCCTCACCGGGACTAGCGGGACAGATACGCAGTATTTT. Translation: CASSSLTGTSGTDTQYF. The entire variable domain, with the rest obtained from reference TRBV28 and TRBJ2-3, is as follows: DVKVTQSSRYLVKRTGEKVFLECVQDMDHENMFWYRQDPGLGLRLIYFSYDVKMKEKGDIPEGYSVSREKKERFSLILESASTNQTSMYLCASSSLTGTSGTDTQYFGPGTRLTVL.